Presented here are 19 T cell receptor beta chains from one specimen sequenced in a study of blood T cell repertoires in COVID-19. Repertoires were generated with immunoSEQ multiplex PCR, while TCRdb's copy carries only in-frame clones and drops some. The sample consists of about 110,000 clones, about four fifths of them appearing once. Sequencing was done on a sample of peripheral blood. These receptors were taken from a woman between 70 and 85 years old with acute or convalescent COVID-19.

The chain links TRBV7-2 to TRBJ2-3; D is ambiguous. The CDR3 covers 15 residues. Trimming left V 4 bases short and J 1 base short, with 12 bases between. CDR1 and CDR2 (germline): SGHTA, FQGNSA. The CDR3 nucleotides read TGTGCCAGCAGCTCGAGGCGGATGCGCACAGATACGCAGTATTTT. It yields the protein CASSSRRMRTDTQYF.

The genes are TRBV5-8 and TRBJ1-1, with TRBD1 as a possible D gene (5 bases). Germline loops: CDR1 SGHTS, CDR2 YDEGEE. The CDR3 spans 12 residues. Trimming pared 1 base from V and 8 bases from J, leaving 9 bases between. CDR3 sequence: CASSLFPGEAFF. The CDR3 region has the DNA TGTGCCAGCAGCTTGTTTCCAGGGGAAGCTTTCTTT.

The chain links TRBV12-3 or TRBV12-4 to TRBJ2-5; D perhaps matches TRBD2 (5 bases). This CDR3 comprises 12 residues. V was clipped by 2 bases and J by 4 bases, with 5 bases between them. This chain's CDR3 is CASSLSGETQYF. The CDR3 DNA reads TGTGCCAGCAGTTTAAGCGGAGAGACCCAGTACTTC.

The gene calls are TRBV5-6 and TRBJ1-1; D is unresolved. Between the trimmed V and J ends, which lost 1 base and 4 bases, there was a span of 11 bases. Germline-derived CDR1 and CDR2 are SGHDT and YYEEEE. There are 14 residues in the CDR3. The DNA for the CDR3 is TGTGCCAGCAGCTTGAGAGGCGGCCCCACTGAAGCTTTCTTT. It yields the protein CASSLRGGPTEAFF.

Here the CDR3 reads CASSFAGGETQYF. As DNA, the CDR3 is TGTGCCAGCAGCTTTGCAGGGGGAGAGACCCAGTACTTC. The chain employs TRBV7-2 and TRBJ2-5; 7 nucleotides agree with TRBD1. The length of the CDR3 is 13 residues. Germline values: CDR1 SGHTA, CDR2 FQGNSA. Losses at the gene ends were 3 bases for V and 4 bases for J; bases not matched to a gene: 2.

The chain joins TRBV5-4 to TRBJ2-1; the match to TRBD2 covers 8 bases. Trimming at V came to 4 bases and at J to 8 bases, leaving 11 bases not matched to a gene. CDR1 is SGHNT and CDR2 is YYREEE in the germline V gene (reference sequence). CDR3 length equals 15 residues. In DNA, the CDR3 is TGTGCCAGCAGCAAAGGATCGGGAGGGATCTATGAGCAGTTCTTC. Translated, it gives CASSKGSGGIYEQFF.

The V gene is TRBV19, the J gene TRBJ1-2, with 8 bases fitting TRBD1. The germline V gene encodes CDR1 LNHDA and CDR2 SQIVND (reference sequence). The J segment lost 6 bases and the V segment lost 4 bases, leaving 4 bases of the junction unmatched. This CDR3 is 13 amino acids long. The CDR3 loop reads CASSRTGLNGYTF. The CDR3 DNA reads TGTGCCAGTAGTAGGACAGGGCTGAATGGCTACACCTTC.

The chain couples TRBV5-1 to TRBJ2-3; 11 positions agree with TRBD1. The CDR3 is 15 amino acids. Germline values: CDR1 SGHRS, CDR2 YFSETQ. The V segment lost 4 bases and the J segment 5 bases; nucleotides outside the gene matches: 6. The DNA for the CDR3 is TGCGCCAGCAGCGAAAGGACAGGGGGCAGAGATACGCAGTATTTT. It encodes CASSERTGGRDTQYF.

V gene TRBV6-5 combines with J gene TRBJ2-1; 13 bases line up with TRBD2. After removal of 6 bases from V and 7 bases from J, the junction contained 6 bases not matched to a gene. Looked up from germline, CDR1 is MNHEY and CDR2 is SVGAGI. This CDR3 contains 15 residues. This CDR3 is CASREGLAGRNEQFF. The CDR3 region has the DNA TGTGCCAGCAGGGAGGGACTAGCGGGGAGGAATGAGCAGTTCTTC.

The chain links TRBV28 to TRBJ1-5, with 7 bases identical to TRBD1. The CDR3 loop spans 13 amino acids. The V gene end was trimmed by 5 bases and the J gene end by 9 bases; junction bases not matched to a gene: 7. Germline V gives CDR1 MDHEN, CDR2 SYDVKM. The CDR3 nucleotides are TGTGCCAGCAGTGGAGGGACAGCTCGGCCCCAGCATTTT. Translating it yields CASSGGTARPQHF.

In its sample, this clone was seen once. The J gene is TRBJ2-5, the V gene TRBV18; 9 bases fit TRBD1. The CDR3 consists of 14 residues. The trim removed 4 bases at V and 4 bases at J, leaving 4 bases unmatched. Germline V gene lookup returns CDR1 KGHSH and CDR2 LQKENI. CDR3 amino acids: CASSRTGAGETQYF. For the CDR3, the DNA is TGTGCCAGCTCACGGACAGGGGCGGGAGAGACCCAGTACTTC. Based on the CDR3 plus reference TRBV18 and TRBJ2-5, the full variable domain is NAGVMQNPRHLVRRRGQEARLRCSPMKGHSHVYWYRQLPEEGLKFMVYLQKENIIDESGMPKERFSAEFPKEGPSILRIQQVVRGDSAAYFCASSRTGAGETQYFGPGTRLLVL.

The V and J genes are TRBV27 and TRBJ2-1; 8 nucleotides agree with TRBD1. In germline, CDR1 is MNHEY, CDR2 SMNVEV (reference sequence). The CDR3 runs to 11 residues. V shed 9 bases and J 10 bases; nucleotides not matched to a gene: 5. The CDR3 is CASSRTGEQFF. In DNA, the CDR3 is TGTGCCAGTTCCAGGACAGGGGAGCAGTTCTTC.

The V gene is TRBV6-5, the J gene TRBJ1-1, with D maybe TRBD1 (5 bases). CDR1 and CDR2 from the germline V gene are MNHEY and SVGAGI. Between the trimmed V and J ends, which lost 4 bases and 1 base, there was a span of 13 bases. The length of the CDR3 is 15 residues. The CDR3 sequence: CASSSPPGKNTEAFF. CDR3 DNA sequence: TGTGCCAGCAGTTCCCCGCCAGGGAAGAACACTGAAGCTTTCTTT.

The chain employs TRBV6-2 or TRBV6-3 and TRBJ2-3, with unresolved D. Deletions cut 6 bases from V and 4 bases from J, with 11 bases between. This CDR3 is built from 13 residues. Germline CDR1 and CDR2: MNHEY and SVGEGT. This chain's CDR3 is CASSVSLADTQYF. Written as DNA, the CDR3 is TGTGCCAGCAGCGTGAGCCTAGCAGATACGCAGTATTTT.

The chain uses TRBV19 and TRBJ2-1; the match to TRBD2 covers 13 bases. With V trimmed by 5 bases and J by 2 bases, 9 bases remained unmatched. Germline assignment: CDR1 LNHDA and CDR2 SQIVND (reference sequence). The CDR3 consists of 18 residues. The CDR3 here is CASSDSGTSGMPYNEQFF. The CDR3 DNA sequence: TGTGCCAGTAGTGATTCCGGGACTAGCGGGATGCCCTACAATGAGCAGTTCTTC.

This clone was picked up a small number of times. The chain couples TRBV27 to TRBJ2-1; 9 bases match TRBD2. After removal of 3 bases from V and 8 bases from J, the junction contained 11 bases not matched to a gene. The germline V gene has CDR1 MNHEY and CDR2 SMNVEV (reference sequence). The CDR3 has 16 amino acids. The CDR3 spells CASSFGWRGGWDEQFF. CDR3 in DNA: TGTGCCAGCAGTTTTGGGTGGCGGGGGGGCTGGGATGAGCAGTTCTTC.

V and J are TRBV7-2 and TRBJ2-5, with 10 bases fitting TRBD2. CDR3 length: 15 residues. Germline V lookup: CDR1 SGHTA, CDR2 FQGNSA. Written as DNA, the CDR3 is TGTGCTTCGGGTATGGTAGCGGGGGGCCAAGAGACCCAGTACTTC. It specifies CASGMVAGGQETQYF.

The V call is TRBV25-1, the J call TRBJ1-6; no clear D. Looked up from germline, CDR1 is MGHDK and CDR2 is SYGVNS. Trimming cost V 2 bases and J 0 bases, with 14 bases left between them. This CDR3 region has 18 residues. CDR3 sequence reads: CASSEGRSSSSYNSPLHF. The CDR3 DNA follows: TGTGCCAGCAGTGAAGGTCGCAGTTCCAGCTCCTATAATTCACCCCTCCACTTT. Full variable domain (outside the CDR3, taken from reference TRBV25-1 and TRBJ1-6): EADIYQTPRYLVIGTGKKITLECSQTMGHDKMYWYQQDPGMELHLIHYSYGVNSTEKGDLSSESTVSRIRTEHFPLTLESARPSHTSQYLCASSEGRSSSSYNSPLHFGNGTRLTVT.

V usage is TRBV6-5 and J usage is TRBJ2-2; D possibly corresponds to TRBD2 (5 bases). CDR1 is MNHEY and CDR2 is SVGAGI in the germline V gene. This CDR3 contains 16 residues. V shed 0 bases and J shed 2 bases, with 10 bases lying between them. DNA of the CDR3: TGTGCCAGCAGTTACTCGCGACGGACTAACACCGGGGAGCTGTTTTTT. Amino acids: CASSYSRRTNTGELFF.